The clone carrying this T cell receptor beta chain was seen more than once but under ten times. Its antigen is still unknown. Investigators prepared the TCR beta libraries by applying iRepertoire HTBI primers and Arm-PCR of CDR3 regions. TCRdb reprocessed the multiplex PCR reads via MiXCR and lists one record per CDR3 protein. Found here are about 380,000 distinct CDR3 sequences, less than 20% of them singletons; the top ten hold 22%. This record comes from a study of regulatory T cells in long-lasting Graves disease. Study-wide background: Antithyroid drug exposure in newly diagnosed Graves' patients had lasted under 3 months.

Study findings and constraints: TCR diversity was lower in persistent than newly diagnosed Graves' disease.

Documented time point: newly diagnosed GD, antithyroid drugs for less than 3 months. From RNA extracted from PBMCs, the TCR library was made. This TCR came from a female donor with Graves disease. The sample was peripheral blood mononuclear cells (PBMCs), taken at new diagnosis, from a patient treated with antithyroid drugs.

In DNA form, the CDR3 reads TGTGCCAGCAGCTTAAGTAGCAGGGTTGTCGTGGGCAATCAGCCCCAGCATTTT. It specifies CASSLSSRVVVGNQPQHF. The chain employs TRBV7-9 and TRBJ1-5; maybe TRBD1 (5 bases). V gave up 2 bases and J gave up 2 bases, with 19 bases separating them. This CDR3 comprises 18 residues. Germline V gene lookup returns CDR1 SEHNR and CDR2 FQNEAQ (reference sequence).